This TCR beta chain was recorded in a study of OX40 agonist ivuxolimab in advanced cancers. Clones were sequenced by immunoSEQ multiplex PCR, and TCRdb holds only the in-frame ones, with some missing. The sample includes roughly 50,000 clones, roughly 87% seen only once; the top ten take about 6%. Germline values: CDR1 SNHLY, CDR2 FYNNEI. Germline trimming cut 3 bases from V and 7 bases from J; bases unmatched to any gene: 8. This CDR3 comprises 15 residues. The chain joins TRBV2 to TRBJ2-5; TRBD2 agrees at 10 bases. The source of this sequence is an adult with an advanced solid tumor such as melanoma, head and neck, liver or kidney cancer. The specimen was CD4+ or CD8+ T cells sorted from blood, collected in a trial of the OX40 agonist ivuxolimab. The CDR3: CASSDSSGSRVTQYF. The CDR3 DNA reads as TGTGCCAGCAGTGATTCTAGCGGGAGTAGAGTGACCCAGTACTTC.